The rows below give T cell receptor beta chains drawn from one sample of a study of early T cells in non-severe SARS-CoV-2 infection. Via MiXCR, TCRdb re-called the 5' RACE reads, giving one row per CDR3 protein. In the table there are around 84,000 distinct CDR3 sequences, 13% to 15% of which are singletons. Sequenced material: whole blood. Source of these receptors: an adult who was a healthcare worker with PCR-confirmed SARS-CoV-2 infection or an uninfected control (not recorded which). CDR3s include the opening cysteine and the closing phenylalanine or tryptophan. A D gene is named only where the DNA matches it firmly. Only some rows state a clone size, as once, few, many or a class for expanded clones.

cdr3_aa: CSATMEVNYGYTF; cdr3_nt: TGCAGTGCTACCATGGAAGTTAACTATGGCTACACCTTC; j_call: TRBJ1-2; clone_size: many; d_call: NA; v_call: TRBV20-1
cdr3_aa: CSVELGGGYTF; cdr3_nt: TGCAGCGTTGAATTAGGGGGCGGCTACACCTTC; j_call: TRBJ1-2; clone_size: NA; d_call: TRBD1; v_call: TRBV29-1
cdr3_aa: CASSRDSSYNEQFF; cdr3_nt: TGTGCCAGCAGTCGGGACAGCTCCTACAATGAGCAGTTCTTC; j_call: TRBJ2-1; clone_size: medium-sized; d_call: TRBD1; v_call: TRBV2
cdr3_aa: CASSLNRYTDTQYF; cdr3_nt: TGCGCCAGCAGCCTAAACCGCTACACAGATACGCAGTATTTT; j_call: TRBJ2-3; clone_size: NA; d_call: NA; v_call: TRBV4-1
cdr3_aa: CASRDKNIGELFF; cdr3_nt: TGTGCCAGTCGTGACAAGAACATCGGGGAGCTGTTTTTT; j_call: TRBJ2-2; clone_size: NA; d_call: NA; v_call: TRBV9
cdr3_aa: CASSLCEFGALHNEQFF; cdr3_nt: TGTGCCAGCAGCTTATGTGAGTTCGGCGCCCTACACAATGAGCAGTTCTTC; j_call: TRBJ2-1; clone_size: NA; d_call: NA; v_call: TRBV7-6
cdr3_aa: CASSVDPYNEQFF; cdr3_nt: TGTGCCAGCAGCGTCGATCCCTACAATGAGCAGTTCTTC; j_call: TRBJ2-1; clone_size: few; d_call: NA; v_call: TRBV9
cdr3_aa: CASSNSLAGVTDTQYF; cdr3_nt: TGTGCCAGTAGTAACAGCTTAGCGGGAGTGACAGATACGCAGTATTTT; j_call: TRBJ2-3; clone_size: few; d_call: TRBD2; v_call: TRBV19
cdr3_aa: CSVVLSGNTIYF; cdr3_nt: TGCAGCGTGGTCCTCTCTGGAAACACCATATATTTT; j_call: TRBJ1-3; clone_size: NA; d_call: NA; v_call: TRBV29-1
cdr3_aa: CASSPTGGRGYSPLHF; cdr3_nt: TGTGCCAGCAGCCCTACAGGGGGACGGGGGTATTCACCCCTCCACTTT; j_call: TRBJ1-6; clone_size: NA; d_call: TRBD1; v_call: TRBV7-3
cdr3_aa: CASSNPGVANEKLFF; cdr3_nt: TGTGCCAGCAGTAACCCAGGGGTGGCTAATGAAAAACTGTTTTTT; j_call: TRBJ1-4; clone_size: NA; d_call: NA; v_call: TRBV27
cdr3_aa: CASSPLGVLTF; cdr3_nt: TGTGCCAGCAGCCCACTTGGGGTCCTGACTTTC; j_call: TRBJ2-6; clone_size: NA; d_call: NA; v_call: TRBV7-6
cdr3_aa: CASKWTRPDEQYF; cdr3_nt: TGTGCCAGCAAGTGGACTAGGCCTGACGAGCAGTACTTC; j_call: TRBJ2-7; clone_size: NA; d_call: TRBD2; v_call: TRBV2
cdr3_aa: CASSLGSNEKLFF; cdr3_nt: TGTGCCAGCAGCTTAGGCAGTAATGAAAAACTGTTTTTT; j_call: TRBJ1-4; clone_size: NA; d_call: NA; v_call: TRBV7-9
cdr3_aa: CSAWEVRMIF; cdr3_nt: TGCAGTGCCTGGGAGGTTCGGATGATTTTT; j_call: TRBJ1-4; clone_size: NA; d_call: NA; v_call: TRBV20-1
cdr3_aa: CASSPAVGGQGRAFF; cdr3_nt: TGCGCCAGCAGCCCCGCCGTAGGGGGGCAGGGGAGAGCTTTCTTT; j_call: TRBJ1-1; clone_size: NA; d_call: NA; v_call: TRBV5-1
cdr3_aa: CAWSNGGAYEQYF; cdr3_nt: TGTGCCTGGAGTAACGGGGGCGCGTACGAGCAGTACTTC; j_call: TRBJ2-7; clone_size: few; d_call: NA; v_call: TRBV30
cdr3_aa: CASSIDLGLRGNIQYF; cdr3_nt: TGTGCCAGTAGTATAGATCTAGGACTCCGCGGGAACATTCAGTACTTC; j_call: TRBJ2-4; clone_size: NA; d_call: NA; v_call: TRBV19
cdr3_aa: CASSNRRGRSGNTIYF; cdr3_nt: TGTGCCAGCAGTAACCGCCGGGGTCGGTCCGGAAACACCATATATTTT; j_call: TRBJ1-3; clone_size: NA; d_call: NA; v_call: TRBV6-5
cdr3_aa: CAESPNRGQGGELFF; cdr3_nt: TGTGCTGAGTCCCCCAACAGGGGGCAAGGCGGGGAGCTGTTTTTT; j_call: TRBJ2-2; clone_size: few; d_call: TRBD1; v_call: TRBV6-1
cdr3_aa: CASTQQGSSNQPQHF; cdr3_nt: TGTGCCAGTACCCAACAAGGCTCGAGCAATCAGCCCCAGCATTTT; j_call: TRBJ1-5; clone_size: few; d_call: NA; v_call: TRBV19
cdr3_aa: CASSLVVNTEAFF; cdr3_nt: TGCGCCAGCAGCTTGGTGGTGAACACTGAAGCTTTCTTT; j_call: TRBJ1-1; clone_size: many; d_call: NA; v_call: TRBV5-1
cdr3_aa: CASSWDRVNEQYF; cdr3_nt: TGTGCCAGCAGTTGGGACAGGGTAAACGAGCAGTACTTC; j_call: TRBJ2-7; clone_size: many; d_call: TRBD1; v_call: TRBV27
cdr3_aa: CASSLVGQGLTGELFF; cdr3_nt: TGTGCCAGCAGCTTAGTCGGACAGGGATTGACCGGGGAGCTGTTTTTT; j_call: TRBJ2-2; clone_size: once; d_call: TRBD1; v_call: TRBV7-9
cdr3_aa: CATSHGGPYNEQFF; cdr3_nt: TGTGCCACCAGTCACGGCGGACCCTACAATGAGCAGTTCTTC; j_call: TRBJ2-1; clone_size: NA; d_call: NA; v_call: TRBV24-1
cdr3_aa: CASRGSTGYEQYF; cdr3_nt: TGCGCCAGCCGCGGGAGCACAGGCTACGAGCAGTACTTC; j_call: TRBJ2-7; clone_size: few; d_call: TRBD2; v_call: TRBV4-1
cdr3_aa: CASRVGGFTEAFF; cdr3_nt: TGTGCCAGCAGGGTTGGGGGGTTCACTGAAGCTTTCTTT; j_call: TRBJ1-1; clone_size: NA; d_call: NA; v_call: TRBV5-6
cdr3_aa: CAISPGQGAGNEQFF; cdr3_nt: TGTGCCATCAGCCCCGGACAGGGGGCAGGGAATGAGCAGTTCTTC; j_call: TRBJ2-1; clone_size: many; d_call: TRBD1; v_call: TRBV10-3
cdr3_aa: CAWKDSRNQPQHF; cdr3_nt: TGTGCCTGGAAGGACAGTCGCAATCAGCCCCAGCATTTT; j_call: TRBJ1-5; clone_size: NA; d_call: NA; v_call: TRBV30
cdr3_aa: CATSSRTGPYNEQFF; cdr3_nt: TGTGCCACCAGCTCTAGGACAGGGCCCTACAATGAGCAGTTCTTC; j_call: TRBJ2-1; clone_size: many; d_call: TRBD1; v_call: TRBV15
cdr3_aa: CSVRMGGSQPQHF; cdr3_nt: TGCAGCGTCCGAATGGGGGGCAGCCAGCCCCAGCATTTT; j_call: TRBJ1-5; clone_size: NA; d_call: NA; v_call: TRBV29-1
cdr3_aa: CASSQGRREQFF; cdr3_nt: TGTGCCAGCAGCCAGGGCCGGCGGGAGCAGTTCTTC; j_call: TRBJ2-1; clone_size: many; d_call: NA; v_call: TRBV3-1
cdr3_aa: CASSLVPGTDTQYF; cdr3_nt: TGTGCCAGCAGCTTAGTGCCGGGTACAGATACGCAGTATTTT; j_call: TRBJ2-3; clone_size: few; d_call: NA; v_call: TRBV7-8
cdr3_aa: CASSFLPGGSAGELFF; cdr3_nt: TGTGCCAGCAGCTTTCTCCCCGGCGGGAGCGCCGGGGAGCTGTTTTTT; j_call: TRBJ2-2; clone_size: few; d_call: TRBD2; v_call: TRBV7-3
cdr3_aa: CASSLAAGNTIYF; cdr3_nt: TGTGCCAGCAGCTTGGCGGCAGGAAACACCATATATTTT; j_call: TRBJ1-3; clone_size: many; d_call: NA; v_call: TRBV7-3
cdr3_aa: CASSASGVSNQPQHF; cdr3_nt: TGCGCCAGCAGCGCTTCAGGGGTTAGCAATCAGCCCCAGCATTTT; j_call: TRBJ1-5; clone_size: NA; d_call: NA; v_call: TRBV5-1
cdr3_aa: CSGGDRAGDTQYF; cdr3_nt: TGCAGCGGAGGGGACAGGGCAGGAGATACGCAGTATTTT; j_call: TRBJ2-3; clone_size: few; d_call: TRBD1; v_call: TRBV29-1
cdr3_aa: CASSEAAGGRVYGYTF; cdr3_nt: TGTGCCAGCAGTGAAGCTGCGGGAGGGCGGGTCTATGGCTACACCTTC; j_call: TRBJ1-2; clone_size: few; d_call: NA; v_call: TRBV6-1
cdr3_aa: CASSRGTIEQFF; cdr3_nt: TGTGCCAGCAGCCGCGGGACTATTGAGCAGTTCTTC; j_call: TRBJ2-1; clone_size: NA; d_call: TRBD2; v_call: TRBV5-6
cdr3_aa: CASSLIPRNMNTEAFF; cdr3_nt: TGTGCCAGCAGCTTAATACCCCGGAACATGAACACTGAAGCTTTCTTT; j_call: TRBJ1-1; clone_size: few; d_call: NA; v_call: TRBV7-8
cdr3_aa: CASSASTGIATEAFF; cdr3_nt: TGTGCCAGCAGTGCCTCGACAGGGATAGCGACTGAAGCTTTCTTT; j_call: TRBJ1-1; clone_size: many; d_call: TRBD1; v_call: TRBV2
cdr3_aa: CASSWGGTEAFF; cdr3_nt: TGTGCCAGCAGTTGGGGGGGAACTGAAGCTTTCTTT; j_call: TRBJ1-1; clone_size: NA; d_call: NA; v_call: TRBV12-3/TRBV12-4
cdr3_aa: CATSRDSNRGRDTQYF; cdr3_nt: TGTGCCACCAGCAGAGATTCGAATAGGGGGAGAGATACGCAGTATTTT; j_call: TRBJ2-3; clone_size: NA; d_call: NA; v_call: TRBV15
cdr3_aa: CASSLGVTNEQFF; cdr3_nt: TGTGCCAGCAGCTTAGGGGTCACCAATGAGCAGTTCTTC; j_call: TRBJ2-1; clone_size: few; d_call: NA; v_call: TRBV11-2
cdr3_aa: CSVYRGAGANVLTF; cdr3_nt: TGCAGCGTTTATCGGGGGGCCGGGGCCAACGTCCTGACTTTC; j_call: TRBJ2-6; clone_size: NA; d_call: NA; v_call: TRBV29-1
cdr3_aa: CASSEARTDGYTF; cdr3_nt: TGTGCCAGCAGTGAAGCAAGGACGGATGGCTACACCTTC; j_call: TRBJ1-2; clone_size: few; d_call: NA; v_call: TRBV2
cdr3_aa: CASGPSSYEQYF; cdr3_nt: TGCGCCAGCGGCCCGAGCTCCTACGAGCAGTACTTC; j_call: TRBJ2-7; clone_size: NA; d_call: NA; v_call: TRBV5-1
cdr3_aa: CASSYVRLAGEGREQFF; cdr3_nt: TGTGCCAGCAGCTACGTCCGACTAGCGGGAGAGGGGAGAGAGCAGTTCTTC; j_call: TRBJ2-1; clone_size: NA; d_call: TRBD2; v_call: TRBV5-5
cdr3_aa: CAWRGGQGSSYNSPLHF; cdr3_nt: TGTGCCTGGAGGGGTGGACAGGGGAGCTCCTATAATTCACCCCTCCACTTT; j_call: TRBJ1-6; clone_size: many; d_call: TRBD1; v_call: TRBV30
cdr3_aa: CASSWGGLKNTEAFF; cdr3_nt: TGTGCCAGCAGCTGGGGAGGACTGAAGAACACTGAAGCTTTCTTT; j_call: TRBJ1-1; clone_size: few; d_call: NA; v_call: TRBV5-6
cdr3_aa: CASPLAGASTDTQYF; cdr3_nt: TGTGCCAGCCCCCTGGCAGGGGCGAGCACAGATACGCAGTATTTT; j_call: TRBJ2-3; clone_size: NA; d_call: NA; v_call: TRBV7-9
cdr3_aa: CSVVREDYEQYF; cdr3_nt: TGCAGCGTTGTGCGGGAGGACTACGAGCAGTACTTC; j_call: TRBJ2-7; clone_size: many; d_call: TRBD2; v_call: TRBV29-1
cdr3_aa: CSVGGTGSSNQPQHF; cdr3_nt: TGCAGCGTTGGGGGGACAGGGAGTAGCAATCAGCCCCAGCATTTT; j_call: TRBJ1-5; clone_size: few; d_call: TRBD1; v_call: TRBV29-1
cdr3_aa: CASSLGASSYEQYF; cdr3_nt: TGTGCCAGCAGTTTAGGGGCTAGCTCCTACGAGCAGTACTTC; j_call: TRBJ2-7; clone_size: few; d_call: NA; v_call: TRBV12-3/TRBV12-4
cdr3_aa: CASSLTLAGDEKLFF; cdr3_nt: TGTGCCAGCAGTTTAACCTTGGCAGGGGACGAAAAACTGTTTTTT; j_call: TRBJ1-4; clone_size: many; d_call: NA; v_call: TRBV28
cdr3_aa: CASSGAGHSNQPQHF; cdr3_nt: TGTGCCAGCAGTGGCGCCGGACATAGCAATCAGCCCCAGCATTTT; j_call: TRBJ1-5; clone_size: few; d_call: NA; v_call: TRBV6-2/TRBV6-3
cdr3_aa: CASRSGQYSPLHF; cdr3_nt: TGTGCCAGCAGATCGGGACAGTATTCACCCCTCCACTTT; j_call: TRBJ1-6; clone_size: NA; d_call: TRBD1; v_call: TRBV11-2